The 18 T cell receptor beta chains in this list originate from one sample, sequenced in a study of cytomegalovirus exposure and HLA in healthy donors. Use of 60 Vbeta and 13 Jbeta primers characterized the PCR. Sequenced by immunoSEQ multiplex PCR; TCRdb stores in-frame clones only, minus some. Of roughly 150,000 clones in the sample, about three fifths were seen once. The source material was PBMCs. All receptors come from a woman under 40 in good health and CMV-seropositive.

This clone was recorded a few times. This sequence joins TRBV7-7 and TRBJ2-7, with D possibly matching TRBD1 (5 bases). The CDR3 sequence is 15 residues long. Trimming took 5 bases from V and 2 from J, leaving 16 bases between them. Per the germline V gene, CDR1 is SSHAT and CDR2 is FNYEAQ (reference sequence). The CDR3: CASSPGFSRTYEQYF. The CDR3 DNA sequence: TGTGCCAGCAGCCCAGGGTTTTCCAGAACCTACGAGCAGTACTTC. Complete variable domain (other parts from reference TRBV7-7 and TRBJ2-7): GAGVSQSPRYKVTKRGQDVTLRCDPISSHATLYWYQQALGQGPEFLTYFNYEAQPDKSGLPSDRFSAERPEGSISTLTIQRTEQRDSAMYRCASSPGFSRTYEQYFGPGTRLTVT.

This sequence joins TRBV18 and TRBJ2-1; D gene uncertain. The V end was cut by 2 bases, the J end by 5 bases, with 7 bases between. Germline CDR1 reads KGHSH; CDR2 reads LQKENI. The length of the CDR3 is 13 residues. For the CDR3, the DNA is TGTGCCAGCTCACCAATAGTAGACAATGAGCAGTTCTTC. This translates into CASSPIVDNEQFF.

Only a few counts were recorded for this clone. The chain joins TRBV27 to TRBJ2-7; D is perhaps TRBD2 (5 bases). Germline CDR1 reads MNHEY; CDR2 reads SMNVEV (reference sequence). Trimming took off 4 bases at V and 3 bases at J, with 13 bases between the two ends. CDR3 size: 14 residues. CDR3 in amino acids: CASSYGAGSYEQYF. CDR3 nucleotide sequence: TGTGCCAGCAGTTACGGTGCGGGCAGCTACGAGCAGTACTTC.

This chain uses TRBV6-5 with TRBJ1-5; D might be TRBD1 (6 bases). Germline V lookup: CDR1 MNHEY, CDR2 SVGAGI. V was clipped by 6 bases and J by 4 bases, with 13 bases between them. The CDR3 runs 14 residues. This chain's CDR3 is CASSRGGGNQPQHF. CDR3 DNA sequence: TGTGCCAGCAGCCGAGGGGGGGGGAATCAGCCCCAGCATTTT.

CDR3 region: CASSHGTGGFYEQYF. Written as DNA, the CDR3 is TGTGCCAGCAGTCATGGGACAGGGGGCTTCTACGAGCAGTACTTC. The chain uses TRBV16 and TRBJ2-7; the match to TRBD1 covers 12 bases. V shed 6 bases, J shed 3 bases, and the junction held 6 bases outside the gene matches. The germline V gene encodes CDR1 KGHSY and CDR2 FQNENV. This CDR3 is built from 15 residues.

The table lists this clone with a count of one. This chain uses TRBV2 with TRBJ2-7; 8 nucleotides align to TRBD1. The germline V gene encodes CDR1 SNHLY and CDR2 FYNNEI. V trimming: 9 bases; J trimming: 5 bases; junction bases outside the gene matches: 9. The CDR3 sequence is 13 residues long. The CDR3 region is CASQGQGWDEQYF. The CDR3 DNA reads TGTGCCAGTCAAGGACAGGGTTGGGACGAGCAGTACTTC.

CDR3 DNA sequence: TGTGCCAGCAGCGGAAACCCCGGGACAGAAGAGACCCAGTACTTC. Translating it yields CASSGNPGTEETQYF. V is TRBV9 and J is TRBJ2-5, with TRBD1 matching 7 bases. There are 15 residues in the CDR3. Trimming took 3 bases from V and 3 from J; bases not matched to a gene: 8. Germline CDR1 and CDR2: SGDLS and YYNGEE. The full variable domain, with the rest looked up from reference TRBV9 and TRBJ2-5, is DSGVTQTPKHLITATGQRVTLRCSPRSGDLSVYWYQQSLDQGLQFLIQYYNGEERAKGNILERFSAQQFPDLHSELNLSSLELGDSALYFCASSGNPGTEETQYFGPGTRLLVL.

The chain links TRBV5-1 to TRBJ1-1, with 8 bases matching TRBD1. This CDR3 is 14 amino acids long. V dropped 4 bases and J dropped 3; count of bases not matched to a gene: 5. CDR1 and CDR2 (germline): SGHRS, YFSETQ. The CDR3 loop is CASSGARGHTEAFF. The DNA of the CDR3 is TGCGCCAGCAGCGGCGCCAGGGGGCACACTGAAGCTTTCTTT.

The chain couples TRBV7-2 to TRBJ2-3; tentative D call: TRBD2 (7 bases). Germline lookup yields CDR1 SGHTA and CDR2 FQGNSA. The CDR3 extends over 18 amino acids. Trimming took off 5 bases at V and 2 bases at J, with 23 bases between the two ends. The CDR3 loop reads CASSPRGLRTLVTDTQYF. The CDR3 DNA follows: TGTGCCAGCAGCCCGCGGGGGCTACGTACACTCGTCACAGATACGCAGTATTTT.

This sequence joins TRBV9 and TRBJ1-2; 8 nucleotides match TRBD1. Unmatched junction bases numbered 8, after V lost 0 bases and J lost 4 bases. The CDR3 runs 16 residues. Germline CDR1 is SGDLS and CDR2 is YYNGEE. The CDR3 region is CASSVDAGGAGYGYTF. As DNA, the CDR3 is TGTGCCAGCAGCGTAGACGCAGGGGGCGCCGGCTATGGCTACACCTTC.

CDR3 nucleotide sequence: TGTGCCAGCAGCGACGCCCGGGACAAGCCCTACAATGAGCAGTTCTTC. Translation gives CASSDARDKPYNEQFF. This chain joins TRBV9 and TRBJ2-1; D is possibly TRBD1 (6 bases). Germline V gene data show CDR1 as SGDLS and CDR2 as YYNGEE. The CDR3 runs 16 residues. Between the trimmed V and J ends, which lost 3 bases and 2 bases, there was a span of 15 bases.

This clone came up once. The chain links TRBV6-1 to TRBJ1-5, with 7 bases aligning to TRBD1. V lost 4 bases to trimming and J lost 6 bases; unmatched junction nucleotides: 6. This CDR3 contains 14 residues. Germline V gene sequence: CDR1 MNHNS, CDR2 SASEGT. Here the CDR3 DNA reads TGTGCCAGCAGTGCCCAGACAGGGTCTCAGCCCCAGCATTTT. Translating it yields CASSAQTGSQPQHF.

With respect to this clone: One end of the junction varies from germline; a read error may be responsible. The chain uses TRBV23-1 and TRBJ1-2, with D possibly TRBD1 on 5 matching bases. TRBV23-1 is an ORF; its function is uncertain. The CDR3 consists of 11 residues. For the CDR3, the DNA is TGCGCCAGCAGTCATACCGGACACGGCGCCTTC. As protein: CASSHTGHGAF.

J is TRBJ1-1 and V is TRBV18; tentative D call: TRBD1 (6 bases). Looked up from germline, CDR1 is KGHSH and CDR2 is LQKENI. The CDR3 sequence is 15 residues long. Trimming took 1 base from V and 5 from J, leaving 14 bases between them. CDR3 DNA: TGTGCCAGCTCACCACGGACGGAGGGGGGGACTGAAGCTTTCTTT. This translates into CASSPRTEGGTEAFF.

This clone has more than one count but fewer than ten. The rearrangement uses TRBV11-2 and TRBJ2-2; tentatively, D is TRBD1 (6 bases). The CDR3 loop spans 13 amino acids. CDR1 and CDR2 (germline): SGHAT, FQNNGV. Between the trimmed V and J ends, which lost 6 bases and 6 bases, there was a span of 11 bases. In nucleotides, the CDR3 is TGTGCCAGCAGTAATCAGGGGCCCGGGGAGCTGTTTTTT. Protein: CASSNQGPGELFF.

The rearrangement links TRBV5-6 to TRBJ2-2; D is possibly TRBD1 (6 bases). The germline gives CDR1 SGHDT, CDR2 YYEEEE. The CDR3 is 17 amino acids. V shed 4 bases and J shed 3 bases, with 19 bases lying between them. The DNA of the CDR3 is TGTGCCAGCAGCCTGACAGACTGGGGGCCATACACCGGGGAGCTGTTTTTT. It codes for CASSLTDWGPYTGELFF.

The table lists this clone with a few counts. The chain employs TRBV6-1 and TRBJ2-5, with 14 bases matching TRBD2. The germline CDR1 and CDR2 sequences are MNHNS and SASEGT. The CDR3 sequence is 16 residues long. V was clipped by 4 bases and J by 3 bases; unmatched bases: 4. The CDR3 protein is CASSGTSGRLKETQYF. In nucleotides, the CDR3 is TGTGCCAGCAGTGGGACTAGCGGGAGGTTAAAAGAGACCCAGTACTTC.

The chain couples TRBV5-1 to TRBJ2-7, with D perhaps matching TRBD1 (6 bases). The germline V gene encodes CDR1 SGHRS and CDR2 YFSETQ. Between the trimmed V and J ends, which lost 0 bases and 2 bases, there was a span of 12 bases. The CDR3 has 15 residues. CDR3 coding DNA: TGCGCCAGCAGCTTGGTGGGCAGGGGACCCTACGAGCAGTACTTC. As protein: CASSLVGRGPYEQYF.